Below are 21 T cell receptor beta chains sequenced from a single sample in a study of T-cell memory formation after mild COVID-19. TCRdb re-analysed the 5' RACE reads in MiXCR, keeping a single row per CDR3 protein. The table has some 490,000 distinct CDR3 sequences, over 15% seen once; the top ten hold roughly an eighth. The sequencing input was PBMCs or a T cell subset sorted from them (not recorded which). These receptors originate from an adult woman who had mild COVID-19 (a few samples of this study predate the infection). Cell type and time point are not known.

The CDR3 region is CATSDPGTGGADTQYF. CDR3 nucleotides: TGTGCCACCAGTGACCCCGGGACAGGGGGCGCAGATACGCAGTATTTT. The chain links TRBV24-1 to TRBJ2-3, with TRBD1 matching 12 bases. V gave up 4 bases and J gave up 4 bases; unmatched junction bases: 5. There are 16 residues in the CDR3. In germline, CDR1 is KGHDR, CDR2 SFDVKD.

The rearrangement links TRBV6-2 or TRBV6-3 to TRBJ1-1, with a weak D call TRBD1 (6 bases). The CDR3 loop spans 15 amino acids. The germline V gene has CDR1 MNHEY and CDR2 SVGEGT. Between the trimmed V and J ends, which lost 2 bases and 6 bases, there was a span of 16 bases. CDR3 protein: CASSYPWGAYSEAFF. CDR3 DNA sequence: TGTGCCAGCAGTTACCCCTGGGGGGCTTACTCTGAAGCTTTCTTT.

The chain employs TRBV11-1 and TRBJ2-3, with 8 bases identical to TRBD1. The junction had 8 bases not matched to a gene; V was cut back by 5 bases and J by 4 bases. The germline V gene encodes CDR1 SGHAT and CDR2 FQDESV (reference sequence). The CDR3 sequence is 15 residues long. The CDR3 loop reads CASSADRGIPDTQYF. DNA for the CDR3: TGTGCCAGCAGCGCCGACAGGGGAATCCCAGATACGCAGTATTTT.

The J gene is TRBJ2-1, the V gene TRBV23-1, with 9 nucleotides matching TRBD2. TRBV23-1 is designated an ORF whose function remains uncertain. Trimming removed 2 bases from V and 9 bases from J; junction bases left unmatched: 8. CDR3 length equals 15 residues. CDR3 sequence: CASSQSGGREVEQFF. As DNA, the CDR3 is TGCGCCAGCAGTCAAAGCGGGGGGCGCGAGGTTGAGCAGTTCTTC.

This clonotype has ten or more counts. The gene calls are TRBV20-1 and TRBJ2-5; the D gene is possibly TRBD2 (5 bases). Trimming stripped 0 bases from V and 2 bases from J, with 10 bases between. Germline CDR1 DFQATT, CDR2 SNEGSKA (reference sequence). This CDR3 has 14 amino acids. Written as DNA, the CDR3 is TGCAGTGCTAGAGATAGCAGCGGACAAGAGACCCAGTACTTC. Protein product: CSARDSSGQETQYF.

This clonotype showed up just once. The junction differs from germline at one of its ends, possibly a read error. This rearrangement joins TRBV6-5 to TRBJ2-5; D call uncertain. The CDR3 contains 14 residues. CDR1 and CDR2 from the germline V gene are MNHEY and SVGAGI. CDR3 nucleotide sequence: TGTGCCAGCAGTAGATCGGCCCTCCAAGTGACCCAGTACTTC. Protein product: CASSRSALQVTQYF.

This clonotype turned up a few times. V is TRBV24-1 and J is TRBJ2-1; the D gene is possibly TRBD1 (5 bases). V dropped 6 bases and J dropped 10 bases, with 15 bases sitting between them. Germline loops: CDR1 KGHDR, CDR2 SFDVKD. The CDR3 runs to 13 residues. The CDR3 protein is CATSIGAGLEQFF. CDR3 coding DNA: TGTGCCACCAGTATCGGTGCAGGGTTGGAGCAGTTCTTC.

This clonotype has only a few counts. The gene calls are TRBV6-5 and TRBJ2-2; TRBD1 matches 8 bases. With V trimmed by 7 bases and J by 6 bases, 13 bases remained unmatched. The CDR3 is 16 residues long. Per the germline V gene, CDR1 is MNHEY and CDR2 is SVGAGI. The CDR3 sequence: CASTLTGRGRSGELFF. The CDR3 nucleotides are TGTGCCAGCACCTTAACTGGCAGGGGGCGTTCCGGGGAGCTGTTTTTT.

This rearrangement joins TRBV3-1 to TRBJ1-1, with 7 positions matching TRBD1. The germline gives CDR1 LGHDT, CDR2 YNNKEL (reference sequence). The CDR3 has 15 residues. V was clipped by 6 bases and J by 2 bases; unmatched bases: 9. CDR3 nucleotide sequence: TGTGCCAGCAGTCCATTGGGACAGTCAAACACTGAAGCTTTCTTT. Translating gives CASSPLGQSNTEAFF.

This clonotype was found a few times. The chain is built from TRBV12-3 or TRBV12-4 and TRBJ2-2; D call uncertain. The CDR3 is 15 amino acids. V was pared by 5 bases and J by 1 base, with 11 bases between. The CDR3 DNA sequence: TGTGCCAGCAGTAGAGCGCGTAAGAACACCGGGGAGCTGTTTTTT. This gives the protein CASSRARKNTGELFF.

This clonotype was observed a few times. The chain combines TRBV7-9 with TRBJ1-2, with 8 bases that match TRBD1. The CDR3 has 16 residues. J gave up 2 bases and V 4 bases, and 9 bases lay outside the gene matches. Germline values: CDR1 SEHNR, CDR2 FQNEAQ (reference sequence). The CDR3 DNA sequence: TGTGCCAGCAGCTCGACGGGACAGGTACTCAACTATGGCTACACCTTC. It specifies CASSSTGQVLNYGYTF.

This clonotype was seen a handful of times. V and J are TRBV4-3 and TRBJ2-7; 10 bases fit TRBD2. The CDR3 sequence is 17 residues long. V was clipped by 0 bases and J by 3 bases; unmatched bases: 8. The germline V gene has CDR1 LGHNA and CDR2 YSLEER. For the CDR3, the DNA is TGCGCCAGCAGCCAAGATCCCCCTAGCGGGAGCGTCTACGAGCAGTACTTC. This encodes CASSQDPPSGSVYEQYF.

This clonotype was counted many times. The J gene is TRBJ2-1, the V gene TRBV5-1; TRBD1 agrees at 10 bases. The V gene's germline CDR1 is SGHRS and CDR2 YFSETQ. The CDR3 length is 16 residues. The trim removed 4 bases at V and 1 base at J, leaving 5 bases unmatched. The CDR3 loop is CASSLRQGASYNEQFF. CDR3 DNA sequence: TGCGCCAGCAGCCTCAGACAGGGGGCATCCTACAATGAGCAGTTCTTC.

CDR3 DNA sequence: TGTGCCAGCAGCTTAGGCCGGACAGCCGGCACTGAAGCTTTCTTT. Its protein product is CASSLGRTAGTEAFF. The chain is built from TRBV13 and TRBJ1-1; TRBD1 might be the D (6 bases). From germline, CDR1 is PRHDT and CDR2 FYEKMQ (reference sequence). The CDR3 runs to 15 residues. The germline V and J ends were trimmed by 0 bases and 4 bases, with 12 bases remaining between them.

The J gene is TRBJ2-2, the V gene TRBV7-6; TRBD2 matches 12 bases. CDR1 is SGHVS and CDR2 is FNYEAQ in the germline V gene. This CDR3 is built from 16 residues. Germline trimming cut 4 bases from V and 5 bases from J; bases unmatched to any gene: 5. The CDR3 is CASSSSGGAWTGELFF. The CDR3 coding sequence is TGTGCCAGCAGCTCTAGCGGGGGGGCTTGGACCGGGGAGCTGTTTTTT.

The chain carries TRBV19 and TRBJ2-1, with 14 nucleotides matching TRBD2. The CDR3 is 20 amino acids. The V segment lost 5 bases and the J segment 7 bases; nucleotides outside the gene matches: 19. Germline-derived CDR1 and CDR2 are LNHDA and SQIVND (reference sequence). CDR3 sequence reads: CASSGGTGGIGTSGRNEQFF. The CDR3 DNA sequence: TGTGCCAGTAGTGGGGGGACAGGGGGCATCGGGACTAGCGGGAGAAATGAGCAGTTCTTC.

The chain recombines TRBV5-1 with TRBJ2-1; weak D call: TRBD1 (6 bases). The CDR3 sequence is 15 residues long. V was shortened by 4 bases and J by 2 bases, with 13 bases between the two germline ends. CDR1 is SGHRS and CDR2 is YFSETQ in the germline V gene. CDR3 sequence (DNA): TGCGCCAGCAGCCAAGGGGCAGGGGCCTACAATGAGCAGTTCTTC. Amino acids: CASSQGAGAYNEQFF.

In its sample, this clonotype was seen a few times. The V call is TRBV5-1, the J call TRBJ2-7; 7 nucleotides agree with TRBD1. The CDR3 has 15 residues. Per the germline V gene, CDR1 is SGHRS and CDR2 is YFSETQ. Losses at the gene ends were 0 bases for V and 2 bases for J; bases not matched to a gene: 5. This CDR3 reads CASSLVTGVTYEQYF. For the CDR3, the DNA is TGCGCCAGCAGCTTGGTTACAGGGGTTACCTACGAGCAGTACTTC.

This chain joins TRBV11-3 and TRBJ2-3; D is undetermined. V was clipped by 5 bases and J by 0 bases, with 12 bases between them. Germline CDR1 and CDR2: SGHNT and YENEEA. The CDR3 has 15 amino acids. For the CDR3, the DNA is TGTGCCAGCAGCCCTAGAAAGCTTAGCACAGATACGCAGTATTTT. This gives the protein CASSPRKLSTDTQYF.

A few counts support this clonotype. The V and J genes are TRBV5-1 and TRBJ2-5, with 12 bases aligning to TRBD2. The CDR3 is 15 residues long. Germline V gene sequence: CDR1 SGHRS, CDR2 YFSETQ. J lost 5 bases, V lost 7 bases, and 9 bases had no gene match. CDR3 amino acids: CASHPSGGALETQYF. Here the CDR3 DNA reads TGCGCCAGCCACCCTAGCGGGGGGGCCTTGGAGACCCAGTACTTC.

The rearrangement joins TRBV19 to TRBJ2-4, with D perhaps matching TRBD1 (6 bases). The germline V and J ends were trimmed by 10 bases and 3 bases, with 19 bases remaining between them. The CDR3 sequence is 15 residues long. Germline CDR1 is LNHDA and CDR2 is SQIVND (reference sequence). As DNA, the CDR3 is TGTGCCACTGGCAAAGGGGGTTGGGGCAAAAACATTCAGTACTTC. As protein: CATGKGGWGKNIQYF.